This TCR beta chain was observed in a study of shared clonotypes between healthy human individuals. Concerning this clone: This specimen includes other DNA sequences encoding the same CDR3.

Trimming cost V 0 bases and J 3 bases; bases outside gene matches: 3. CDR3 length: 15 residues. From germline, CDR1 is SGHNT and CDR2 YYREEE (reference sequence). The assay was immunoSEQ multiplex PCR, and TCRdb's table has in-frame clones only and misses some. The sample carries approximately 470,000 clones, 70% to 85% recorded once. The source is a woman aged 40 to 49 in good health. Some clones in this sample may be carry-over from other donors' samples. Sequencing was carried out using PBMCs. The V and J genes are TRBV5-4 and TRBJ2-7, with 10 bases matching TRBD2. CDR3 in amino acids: CASSLAPSGSYEQYF. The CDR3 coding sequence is TGTGCCAGCAGCTTGGCCCCTAGCGGGAGCTACGAGCAGTACTTC.